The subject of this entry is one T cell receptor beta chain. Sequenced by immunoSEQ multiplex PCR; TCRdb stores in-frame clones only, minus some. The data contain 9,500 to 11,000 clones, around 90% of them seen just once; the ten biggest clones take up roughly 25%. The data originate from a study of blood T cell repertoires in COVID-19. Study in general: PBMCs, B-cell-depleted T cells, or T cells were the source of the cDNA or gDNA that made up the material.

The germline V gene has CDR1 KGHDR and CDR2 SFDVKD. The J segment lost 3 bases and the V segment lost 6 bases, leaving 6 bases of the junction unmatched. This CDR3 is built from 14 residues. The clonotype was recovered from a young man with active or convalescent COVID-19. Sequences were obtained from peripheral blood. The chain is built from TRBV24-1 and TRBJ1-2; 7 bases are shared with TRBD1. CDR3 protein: CATSPGGRDYGYTF. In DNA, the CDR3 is TGTGCCACCAGTCCAGGGGGTAGGGACTATGGCTACACCTTC.